This entry is about one T cell receptor (beta chain). Generated by immunoSEQ multiplex PCR, the TCRdb table keeps only in-frame clones and is missing some. The table shows more than 150,000 clones, with 94% occurring only once. The sample comes from a study of T cell responses to AZD1222 COVID-19 vaccine. V lost 0 bases to trimming and J lost 5 bases, with 7 bases between them. CDR3 length equals 13 residues. The germline V gene encodes CDR1 MNHEY and CDR2 SVGAGI. The chain combines TRBV6-5 with TRBJ1-1; D remains ambiguous. This specimen was peripheral blood, taken on day 0 of AZD1222 vaccination. This clonotype was obtained from an adult in good health. In DNA form, the CDR3 reads TGTGCCAGCAGTTACTCGACCGGTACTGAAGCTTTCTTT. It yields the protein CASSYSTGTEAFF.